The 2 T cell receptor beta chains presented below share a single source sample, sequenced in a study of regulatory T cells in long-lasting Graves disease. Relying on iRepertoire HTBI primers and Arm-PCR of CDR3 regions, the team built TCR beta libraries. TCRdb ran MiXCR on the multiplex PCR reads and lists one entry per CDR3 protein. The sample carries 450,000 or so distinct CDR3 sequences, around a fifth recorded once. Time point reported: persistent/refractory GD, antithyroid drugs over 5 years with positive TRAb. The authors made the TCR library using RNA they extracted from PBMCs. The starting material was peripheral blood mononuclear cells (PBMCs), obtained when the disease was refractory, from a patient treated with antithyroid drugs. The origin of the receptors is a female donor with Graves disease.

This clonotype was found many times. The chain couples TRBV28 to TRBJ1-5; the D gene is possibly TRBD1 (5 bases). Germline CDR1 reads MDHEN; CDR2 reads SYDVKM. V lost 3 bases, J lost 5 bases, and 11 bases lay in between. The CDR3 loop spans 14 amino acids. CDR3 nucleotides: TGTGCCAGCAGTTTGCGGGACGGCGATCAGCCCCAGCATTTT. Translation gives CASSLRDGDQPQHF. Combining the CDR3 with reference TRBV28 and TRBJ1-5 gives the whole variable domain DVKVTQSSRYLVKRTGEKVFLECVQDMDHENMFWYRQDPGLGLRLIYFSYDVKMKEKGDIPEGYSVSREKKERFSLILESASTNQTSMYLCASSLRDGDQPQHFGDGTRLSIL.

The table lists this clonotype with a few counts. The V gene is TRBV18, the J gene TRBJ2-7; the D gene is possibly TRBD2 (5 bases). V lost 3 bases and J lost 4, with 10 bases in between. Germline assignment: CDR1 KGHSH and CDR2 LQKENI. The CDR3 covers 13 residues. CDR3 nucleotide sequence: TGTGCCAGCTCACCGGACTCCCTGTACGAGCAGTACTTC. Its protein is CASSPDSLYEQYF.